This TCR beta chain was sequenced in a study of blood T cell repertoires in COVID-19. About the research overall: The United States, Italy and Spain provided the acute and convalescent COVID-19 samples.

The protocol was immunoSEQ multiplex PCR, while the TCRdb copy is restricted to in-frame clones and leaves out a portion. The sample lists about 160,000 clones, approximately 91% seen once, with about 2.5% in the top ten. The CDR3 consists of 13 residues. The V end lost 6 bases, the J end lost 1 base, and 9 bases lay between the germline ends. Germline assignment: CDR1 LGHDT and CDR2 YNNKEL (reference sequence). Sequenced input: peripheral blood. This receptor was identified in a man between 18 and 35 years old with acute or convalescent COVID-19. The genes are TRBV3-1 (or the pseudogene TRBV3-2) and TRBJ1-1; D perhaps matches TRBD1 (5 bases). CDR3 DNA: TGTGCCAGCAGACCGGGGGGGAACACTGAAGCTTTCTTT. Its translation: CASRPGGNTEAFF.